This is a list of T cell receptor beta chains from one sample in a study of identical twins. TCRdb passed the 5' RACE reads through MiXCR, listing each CDR3 protein once. The data hold hundreds of thousands of distinct CDR3 sequences, with approximately 24% observed a single time. Separately, the same data were catalogued under a study of T cells expressing NK-cell markers.

Sequences were obtained from CD4+ T cells sorted from blood. Every receptor here comes from a woman aged 18 to 35 in good health. Both conserved end residues are trimmed from each CDR3. D genes are given only for firm matches. Part of the rows lack a size; the others show once, few, many or a class for expanded clones.

clone_size d_call j_call v_call cdr3_length cdr3_aa
few TRBD1 TRBJ2-3 TRBV7-3 12 ASGTGRLGDTQY
many TRBD2 TRBJ2-3 TRBV20-1 11 SARAGGTDTQY
- TRBD2 TRBJ2-1 TRBV25-1 11 ATRLAGGNEQF
few - TRBJ1-5 TRBV5-1 12 ASSLSGGEQPQH
- - TRBJ2-1 TRBV5-1 13 ASSLSGYGGTEQF
many TRBD1 TRBJ2-1 TRBV7-2 12 ASSLYRGPHEQF
few - TRBJ2-7 TRBV30 13 AWSGGYTFSYEQY
few - TRBJ1-1 TRBV7-3 11 ASSPWDLTEAF
- TRBD2 TRBJ2-3 TRBV7-8 14 ASSLRRLAGVDTQY
- - TRBJ1-5 TRBV7-8 13 ASSSGGSVAQPQH
- TRBD1 TRBJ1-6 TRBV25-1 14 ASSDDRGSNNSPLH
- - TRBJ2-4 TRBV7-2 14 ASSVQGRDAKNIQY
few - TRBJ2-2 TRBV9 15 ASSTGSLPPYAGELF
- - TRBJ2-2 TRBV9 12 ASSVEVTTGELF
few - TRBJ2-2 TRBV11-2 16 ASSLRWQSPPNTGELF
- - TRBJ2-2 TRBV20-1 14 SASANGREWAGELF
- - TRBJ2-7 TRBV12-3/TRBV12-4 12 ASSLSGAHYEQY
- TRBD1 TRBJ2-1 TRBV11-3 10 ASSVDRDEQF
- - TRBJ2-5 TRBV6-1 14 ASSREGALPHETQY
few TRBD1 TRBJ2-7 TRBV20-1 12 SAHDPGQGYEQY
few - TRBJ2-1 TRBV20-1 10 SAESSYNEQF
few TRBD1 TRBJ2-7 TRBV5-1 11 ASSSGQAHEQY
- - TRBJ2-5 TRBV7-9 12 ASSLLARVETQY
- TRBD1 TRBJ2-7 TRBV7-3 13 ASSPQGAFLYVQY
few - TRBJ2-3 TRBV12-3/TRBV12-4 15 ASRSSEGDKYTDTQY
- - TRBJ1-2 TRBV29-1 11 SLGQLTNYGYT
- TRBD2 TRBJ2-3 TRBV11-2 12 ASSFQAGADTQY
- - TRBJ2-2 TRBV27 13 ASSFKGLYTGELF
few TRBD1 TRBJ2-5 TRBV7-9 14 ASSFSNQGARETQY
many - TRBJ2-7 TRBV25-1 13 ASIRTALLSYEQY
few TRBD1 TRBJ1-4 TRBV5-1 12 ASADRGANEKLF
few - TRBJ2-7 TRBV7-9 10 ASSPGPTEQY
few - TRBJ2-5 TRBV20-1 13 SAADTSQYQETQY
- TRBD2 TRBJ2-1 TRBV19 16 ASSIISGRANFHNEQF
few - TRBJ2-7 TRBV6-5 13 ASSYSKGVPYEQY
- - TRBJ2-3 TRBV10-3 11 AISEDPSRTQY
few TRBD2 TRBJ2-2 TRBV20-1 13 SASEREGTPGELF
few TRBD1 TRBJ2-3 TRBV6-5 9 ASAYRGSQY
few - TRBJ1-2 TRBV5-6 13 ASSLMGRTNYGYT
- - TRBJ1-2 TRBV20-1 9 SANRVGGYT
- - TRBJ1-5 TRBV12-3/TRBV12-4 12 ASSYVADVGTQH
few - TRBJ2-3 TRBV15 11 ATSRPSTDTQY
- TRBD2 TRBJ2-1 TRBV29-1 13 SGFYKGGRGNEQF
few TRBD2 TRBJ2-3 TRBV7-6 15 ASSRVAGDGDTDTQY
- - TRBJ2-3 TRBV7-2 11 ATRGTPGNTQY
- TRBD1 TRBJ2-7 TRBV5-1 10 ASSYRGNEQY
few TRBD2 TRBJ2-7 TRBV7-2 12 ASSLKVSGNEQY
- TRBD2 TRBJ2-1 TRBV27 15 ASSLSLAGGTYNEQF
- - TRBJ2-7 TRBV5-1 12 ASSPDPVAYEQY
- - TRBJ2-2 TRBV6-5 14 ASSYGGTTNTGELF
- TRBD1 TRBJ1-5 TRBV5-1 12 ASSFGTADQPQH
few - TRBJ2-7 TRBV25-1 12 ASSEYVAGYEQY
- - TRBJ1-4 TRBV25-1 12 ASSVSGTNEKLF
- TRBD1 TRBJ1-2 TRBV5-1 11 ASTGGLNYGYT
few - TRBJ1-3 TRBV10-3 14 AISEASRVIQNTIY
many TRBD2 TRBJ2-1 TRBV10-3 14 AIRTSGGSVYNEQF
few TRBD2 TRBJ2-1 TRBV2 9 ASSAAGEQF
many TRBD1 TRBJ1-4 TRBV29-1 10 SVQGADEKLF
- TRBD1 TRBJ2-1 TRBV6-2/TRBV6-3 12 AGRGQGESNEQF